This T cell receptor (beta chain) was sequenced during a study of cytomegalovirus exposure and HLA in healthy donors. Study-wide context: The same platform was used for the roughly 120 validation repertoires as for the approximately 730 first-cohort repertoires, as reported in a later analysis.

Produced via immunoSEQ multiplex PCR; TCRdb's table is partial and in-frame only. This sample has over 85,000 clones, with around 93% found just once. These donors were members of the approximately 110-subject validation cohort, a group separate from the approximately 700-subject first cohort. The CDR3 is 17 amino acids. V shed 6 bases, J shed 2 bases, and the junction held 10 bases outside the gene matches. In germline, CDR1 is MDHEN, CDR2 SYDVKM. Study-wide findings and caveats: That first-cohort TCR clusters tended to co-occur in the 95 to 150 validation repertoires was found in a later analysis. Most observed TCR sequences were rare, whereas some public TCRs were detected in many donors.

Remarks on this clone: The antigen remains undetermined.

The receptor was isolated from a woman in her twenties or thirties in good health and CMV-seropositive. This sequence joins TRBV28 and TRBJ1-5; 10 positions match TRBD1. Sequencing used PBMCs. The CDR3 DNA follows: TGTGCCAGCAGCCGACAGGGGGCTGGGGGTGGCAATCAGCCCCAGCATTTT. As protein: CASSRQGAGGGNQPQHF. The full variable domain, completed using reference TRBV28 and TRBJ1-5, is DVKVTQSSRYLVKRTGEKVFLECVQDMDHENMFWYRQDPGLGLRLIYFSYDVKMKEKGDIPEGYSVSREKKERFSLILESASTNQTSMYLCASSRQGAGGGNQPQHFGDGTRLSIL.